A single sample is the source of the 9 T cell receptor beta chains below, sequenced in a study of shared clonotypes between healthy human individuals. Naivety among CD8 cells was defined by CD45RO negativity and positive CCR7 selection, thereby excluding terminally differentiated effector memory CD45RA+ cells. This table comes from immunoSEQ multiplex PCR, and its TCRdb copy is limited to in-frame clones, with some not included. The sample lists around 640,000 clones, around 96% occurring once. Sequencing input: naive CD8+ T cells sorted from blood. The receptors here all came from a woman under 40 in good health.

This sequence joins TRBV7-6 and TRBJ2-7; 8 nucleotides line up with TRBD1. Germline CDR1 and CDR2: SGHVS and FNYEAQ. Trimming removed 1 base from V and 1 base from J; junction bases left unmatched: 3. This CDR3 contains 15 residues. The CDR3 region has the DNA TGTGCCAGCAGCTTAGGGACAGGGAGTTCCTACGAGCAGTACTTC. Translated: CASSLGTGSSYEQYF. Using reference TRBV7-6 and TRBJ2-7 for the parts outside the CDR3, the full variable domain is GAGVSQSPRYKVTKRGQDVALRCDPISGHVSLYWYRQALGQGPEFLTYFNYEAQQDKSGLPNDRFSAERPEGSISTLTIQRTEQRDSAMYRCASSLGTGSSYEQYFGPGTRLTVT.

In nucleotides, the CDR3 is TGTGCCAGCAGCCAAGAGAGTGGGAGCAATCAGCCCCAGCATTTT. The encoded protein is CASSQESGSNQPQHF. The chain uses TRBV4-2 and TRBJ1-5, with D hard to call. Germline V gives CDR1 LGHNA, CDR2 YNFKEQ. V was trimmed by 0 bases and J by 1 base, leaving 7 bases between them. The CDR3 is 15 residues long.

The chain joins TRBV5-1 to TRBJ1-1; D unclear. The length of the CDR3 is 14 residues. The ends were cut back, 0 bases at V and 2 bases at J, with 8 bases in the middle. Germline assignment: CDR1 SGHRS and CDR2 YFSETQ. The CDR3 DNA sequence: TGCGCCAGCAGCTTGGATCCAGCAAACACTGAAGCTTTCTTT. As protein: CASSLDPANTEAFF.

This chain connects TRBV10-1 to TRBJ2-2, with D possibly TRBD2 on 6 matching bases. V was clipped by 9 bases and J by 3 bases, with 14 bases between them. Germline CDR1 reads WNHNN; CDR2 reads SYGVQD (reference sequence). The CDR3 is 14 residues long. This chain's CDR3 is CASAPGLYTGELFF. The CDR3 region has the DNA TGCGCCAGTGCGCCGGGACTCTACACCGGGGAGCTGTTTTTT.

The V call is TRBV28, the J call TRBJ2-1, with a possible D match to TRBD1 (5 bases). Germline values: CDR1 MDHEN, CDR2 SYDVKM. The CDR3 sequence is 13 residues long. Between the trimmed V and J ends, which lost 1 base and 7 bases, there was a span of 8 bases. The CDR3 sequence: CASSLLQDNEQFF. CDR3 nucleotide sequence: TGTGCCAGCAGTTTATTACAGGATAATGAGCAGTTCTTC.

CDR3 amino acids: CASSQALFSNQPQHF. CDR3 in DNA: TGCGCCAGCAGCCAAGCCCTTTTTAGCAATCAGCCCCAGCATTTT. The V and J genes are TRBV4-1 and TRBJ1-5; no clear D gene. This CDR3 spans 15 amino acids. Germline CDR1 MGHRA, CDR2 YSYEKL. V was clipped by 1 base and J by 0 bases, with 7 bases between them.

The chain links TRBV27 to TRBJ2-7; 9 bases align to TRBD1. The CDR3 runs 15 residues. V trimming: 3 bases; J trimming: 2 bases; junction bases outside the gene matches: 5. Germline lookup yields CDR1 MNHEY and CDR2 SMNVEV (reference sequence). CDR3 nucleotide sequence: TGTGCCAGCAGTTTGGGGACAGGGTGGGCCTACGAGCAGTACTTC. This codes for CASSLGTGWAYEQYF.

This chain links TRBV19 with TRBJ1-1, with no clear D. Germline CDR1 and CDR2: LNHDA and SQIVND (reference sequence). Trimming removed 5 bases at V and 10 bases at J, with 14 bases between. This CDR3 contains 12 residues. DNA for the CDR3: TGTGCCAGTAGTTCTCCAAGGGAGGTAGCTTTCTTT. As protein: CASSSPREVAFF.

The chain is built from TRBV6-5 and TRBJ1-1; the D gene is possibly TRBD1 (5 bases). V was trimmed by 6 bases and J by 3 bases, leaving 14 bases between them. The CDR3 length is 14 residues. Germline assignment: CDR1 MNHEY and CDR2 SVGAGI. The CDR3 spells CASRPQGVDTEAFF. The CDR3 region has the DNA TGTGCCAGCAGACCCCAGGGCGTGGACACTGAAGCTTTCTTT.